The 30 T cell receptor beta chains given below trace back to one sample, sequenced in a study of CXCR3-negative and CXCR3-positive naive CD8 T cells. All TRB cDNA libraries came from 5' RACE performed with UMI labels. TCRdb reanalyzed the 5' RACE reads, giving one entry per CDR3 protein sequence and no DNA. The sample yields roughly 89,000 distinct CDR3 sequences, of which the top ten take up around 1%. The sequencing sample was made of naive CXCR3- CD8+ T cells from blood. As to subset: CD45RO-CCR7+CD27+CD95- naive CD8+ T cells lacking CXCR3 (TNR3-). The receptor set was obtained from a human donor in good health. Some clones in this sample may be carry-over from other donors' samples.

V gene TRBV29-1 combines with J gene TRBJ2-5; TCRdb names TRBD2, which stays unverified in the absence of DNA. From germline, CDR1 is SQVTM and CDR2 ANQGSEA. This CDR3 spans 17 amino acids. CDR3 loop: CSVEIPSGAFEQETQYF.

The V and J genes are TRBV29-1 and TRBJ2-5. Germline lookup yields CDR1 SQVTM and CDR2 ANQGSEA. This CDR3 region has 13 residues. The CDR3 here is CSVEGAFGETQYF.

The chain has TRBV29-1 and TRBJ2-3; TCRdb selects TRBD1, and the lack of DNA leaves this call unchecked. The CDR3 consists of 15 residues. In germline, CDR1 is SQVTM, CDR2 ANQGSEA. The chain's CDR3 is CSVDPAKGRTDTQYF.

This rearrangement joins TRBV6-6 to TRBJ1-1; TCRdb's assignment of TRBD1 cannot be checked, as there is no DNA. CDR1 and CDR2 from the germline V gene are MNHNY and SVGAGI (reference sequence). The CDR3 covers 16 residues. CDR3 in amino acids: CASSSGTGDLDTEAFF.

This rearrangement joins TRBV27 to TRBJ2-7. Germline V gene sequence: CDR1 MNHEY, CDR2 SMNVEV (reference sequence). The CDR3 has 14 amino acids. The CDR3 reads CASSFRREQYEQYF.

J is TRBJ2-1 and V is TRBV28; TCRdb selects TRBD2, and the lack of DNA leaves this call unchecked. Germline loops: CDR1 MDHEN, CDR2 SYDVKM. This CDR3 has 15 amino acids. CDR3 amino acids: CASSQGTSGYNEQFF. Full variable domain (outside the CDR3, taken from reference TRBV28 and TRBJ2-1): DVKVTQSSRYLVKRTGEKVFLECVQDMDHENMFWYRQDPGLGLRLIYFSYDVKMKEKGDIPEGYSVSREKKERFSLILESASTNQTSMYLCASSQGTSGYNEQFFGPGTRLTVL.

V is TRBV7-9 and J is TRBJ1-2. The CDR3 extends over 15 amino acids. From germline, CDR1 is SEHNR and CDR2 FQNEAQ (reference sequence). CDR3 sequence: CASSLPSAGNYGYTF.

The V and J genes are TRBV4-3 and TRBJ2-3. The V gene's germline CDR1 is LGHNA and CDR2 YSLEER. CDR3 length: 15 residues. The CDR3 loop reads CASSQERQNQDTQYF.

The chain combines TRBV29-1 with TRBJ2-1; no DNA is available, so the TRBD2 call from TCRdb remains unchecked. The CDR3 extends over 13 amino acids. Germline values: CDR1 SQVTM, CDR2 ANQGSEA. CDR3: CSVGSGDGNEQFF.

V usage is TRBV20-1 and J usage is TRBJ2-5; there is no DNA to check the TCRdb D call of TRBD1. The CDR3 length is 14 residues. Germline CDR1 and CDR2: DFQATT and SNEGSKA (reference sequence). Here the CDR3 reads CSANPPGQWETQYF.

The CDR3 loop is CASSHPLENSPLHF. This chain links TRBV7-9 with TRBJ1-6. This CDR3 region has 14 residues. Germline-derived CDR1 and CDR2 are SEHNR and FQNEAQ (reference sequence).

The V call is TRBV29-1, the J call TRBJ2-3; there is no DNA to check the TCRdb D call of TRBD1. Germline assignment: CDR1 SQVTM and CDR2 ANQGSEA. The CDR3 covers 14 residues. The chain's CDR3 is CSVEDRGDGDTQYF.

CDR3 in amino acids: CSVALSGVTDTQYF. The chain joins TRBV29-1 to TRBJ2-3; TCRdb gives TRBD2 as the D gene, but with no DNA this cannot be confirmed. The CDR3 loop spans 14 amino acids. The germline gives CDR1 SQVTM, CDR2 ANQGSEA.

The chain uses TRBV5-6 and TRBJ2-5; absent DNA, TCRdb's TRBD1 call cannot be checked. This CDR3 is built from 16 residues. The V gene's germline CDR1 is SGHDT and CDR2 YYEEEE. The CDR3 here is CASSLDPGQGQETQYF.

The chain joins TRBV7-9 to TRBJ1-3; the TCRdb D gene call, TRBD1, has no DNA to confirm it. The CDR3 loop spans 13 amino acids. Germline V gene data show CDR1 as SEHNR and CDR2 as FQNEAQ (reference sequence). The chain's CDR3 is CASSALLGPTIYF.

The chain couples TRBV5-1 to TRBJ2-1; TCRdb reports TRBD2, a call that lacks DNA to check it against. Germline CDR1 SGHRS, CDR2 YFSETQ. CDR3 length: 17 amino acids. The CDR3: CASSFSPEGIPYNEQFF.

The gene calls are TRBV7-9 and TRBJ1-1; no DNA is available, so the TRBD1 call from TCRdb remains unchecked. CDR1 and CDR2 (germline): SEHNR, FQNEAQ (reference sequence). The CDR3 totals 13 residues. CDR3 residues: CASSLGDSPEAFF.

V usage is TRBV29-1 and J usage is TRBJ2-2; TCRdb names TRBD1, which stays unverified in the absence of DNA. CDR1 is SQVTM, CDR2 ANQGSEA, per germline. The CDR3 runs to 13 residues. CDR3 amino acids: CSALGQGAGELFF.

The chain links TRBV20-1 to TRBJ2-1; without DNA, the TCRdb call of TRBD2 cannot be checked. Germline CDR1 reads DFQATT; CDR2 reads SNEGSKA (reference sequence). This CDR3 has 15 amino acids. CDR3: CSARDLGSRVNEQFF.

The CDR3 loop is CSARLRDTEAFF. This chain joins TRBV20-1 and TRBJ1-1. This CDR3 has 12 residues. Germline lookup yields CDR1 DFQATT and CDR2 SNEGSKA (reference sequence).

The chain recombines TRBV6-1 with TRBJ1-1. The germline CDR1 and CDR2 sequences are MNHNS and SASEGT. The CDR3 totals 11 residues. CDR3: CASGRLTEAFF.

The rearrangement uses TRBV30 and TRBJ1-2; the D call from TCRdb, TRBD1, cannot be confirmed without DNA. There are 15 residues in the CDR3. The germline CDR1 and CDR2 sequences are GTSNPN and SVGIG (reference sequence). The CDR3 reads CAWIRQGIVMYGYTF.

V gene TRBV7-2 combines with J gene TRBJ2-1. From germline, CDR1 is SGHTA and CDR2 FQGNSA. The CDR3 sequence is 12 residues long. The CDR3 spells CASSFSRREQFF.

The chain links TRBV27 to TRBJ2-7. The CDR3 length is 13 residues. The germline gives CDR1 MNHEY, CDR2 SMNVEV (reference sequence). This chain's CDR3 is CASKSLISYEQYF.

The CDR3 loop reads CSASGGQGEQYF. The genes are TRBV29-1 and TRBJ2-7; lacking DNA, the TRBD2 call made by TCRdb goes unchecked. Looked up from germline, CDR1 is SQVTM and CDR2 is ANQGSEA. The CDR3 extends over 12 amino acids.

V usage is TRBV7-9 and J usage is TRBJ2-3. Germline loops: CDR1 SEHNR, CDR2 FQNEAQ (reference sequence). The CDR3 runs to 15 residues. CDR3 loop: CASSLEPTSTDTQYF.

The CDR3 here is CASRPWGVDSYTF. The chain recombines TRBV10-2 with TRBJ1-2. Germline assignment: CDR1 WSHSY and CDR2 SAAADI. This CDR3 is built from 13 residues.

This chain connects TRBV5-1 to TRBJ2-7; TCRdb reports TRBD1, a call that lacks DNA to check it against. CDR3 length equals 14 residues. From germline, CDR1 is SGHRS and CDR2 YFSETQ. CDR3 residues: CASSSLQTGYEQYF.

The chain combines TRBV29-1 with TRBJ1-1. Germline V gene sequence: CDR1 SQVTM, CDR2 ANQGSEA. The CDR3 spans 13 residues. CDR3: CSVEDQWNTEAFF. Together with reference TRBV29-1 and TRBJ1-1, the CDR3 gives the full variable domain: SAVISQKPSRDICQRGTSLTIQCQVDSQVTMMFWYRQQPGQSLTLIATANQGSEATYESGFVIDKFPISRPNLTFSTLTVSNMSPEDSSIYLCSVEDQWNTEAFFGQGTRLTVV.

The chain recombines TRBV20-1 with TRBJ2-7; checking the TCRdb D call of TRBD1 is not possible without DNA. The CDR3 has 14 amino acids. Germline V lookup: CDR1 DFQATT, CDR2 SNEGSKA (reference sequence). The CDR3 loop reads CSARVQTGSYEQYF.